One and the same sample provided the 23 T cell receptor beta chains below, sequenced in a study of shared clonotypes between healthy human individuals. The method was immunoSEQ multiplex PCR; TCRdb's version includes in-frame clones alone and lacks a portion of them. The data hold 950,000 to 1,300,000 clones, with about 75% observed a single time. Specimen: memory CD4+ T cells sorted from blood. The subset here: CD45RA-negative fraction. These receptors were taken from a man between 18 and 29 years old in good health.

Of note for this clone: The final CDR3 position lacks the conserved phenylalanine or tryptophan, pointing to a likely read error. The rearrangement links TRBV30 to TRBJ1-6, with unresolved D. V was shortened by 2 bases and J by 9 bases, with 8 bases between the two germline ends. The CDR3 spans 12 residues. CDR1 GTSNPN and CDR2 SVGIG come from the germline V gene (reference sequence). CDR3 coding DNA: TGTGCCTGGAGTTTTTTCTCTTCACCCCTCCACTCT. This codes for CAWSFFSSPLHS.

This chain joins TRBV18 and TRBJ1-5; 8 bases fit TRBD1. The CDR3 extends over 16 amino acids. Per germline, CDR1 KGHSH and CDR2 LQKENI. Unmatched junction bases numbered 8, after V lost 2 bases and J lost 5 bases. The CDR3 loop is CASSPSSGGVDQPQHF. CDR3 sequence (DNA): TGTGCCAGCTCACCAAGTTCAGGGGGCGTTGATCAGCCCCAGCATTTT.

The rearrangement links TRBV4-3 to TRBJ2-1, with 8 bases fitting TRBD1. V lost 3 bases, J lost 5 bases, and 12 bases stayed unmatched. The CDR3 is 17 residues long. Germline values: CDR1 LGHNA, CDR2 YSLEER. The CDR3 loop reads CASSQGDRDRRHNEQFF. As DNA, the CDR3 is TGCGCCAGCAGCCAGGGAGACCGGGACAGGCGCCACAATGAGCAGTTCTTC.

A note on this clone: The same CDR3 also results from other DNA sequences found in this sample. The CDR3: CASSSGQGGNYGYTF. The CDR3 DNA reads as TGTGCCAGCAGCTCCGGACAGGGGGGGAACTATGGCTACACCTTC. The rearrangement uses TRBV7-2 and TRBJ1-2, with 10 bases that match TRBD1. The CDR3 extends over 15 amino acids. V dropped 4 bases and J dropped 2; count of bases not matched to a gene: 4. Germline loops: CDR1 SGHTA, CDR2 FQGNSA.

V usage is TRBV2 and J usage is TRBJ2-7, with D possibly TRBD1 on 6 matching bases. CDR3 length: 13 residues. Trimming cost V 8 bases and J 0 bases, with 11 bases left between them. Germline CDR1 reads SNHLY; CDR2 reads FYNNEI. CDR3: CASSRDISYEQYF. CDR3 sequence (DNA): TGTGCCAGCTCCCGGGACATCTCCTACGAGCAGTACTTC.

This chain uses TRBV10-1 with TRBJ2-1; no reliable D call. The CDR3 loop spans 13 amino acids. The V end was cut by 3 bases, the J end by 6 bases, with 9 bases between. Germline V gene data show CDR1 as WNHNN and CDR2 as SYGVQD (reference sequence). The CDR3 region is CASSDGGFNEQFF. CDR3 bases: TGCGCCAGCAGTGATGGCGGTTTCAATGAGCAGTTCTTC.

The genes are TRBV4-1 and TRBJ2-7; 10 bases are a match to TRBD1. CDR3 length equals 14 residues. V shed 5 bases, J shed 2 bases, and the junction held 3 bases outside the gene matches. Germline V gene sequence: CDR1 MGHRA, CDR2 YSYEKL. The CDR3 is CASSAGTGAYEQYF. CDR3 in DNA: TGCGCCAGCAGCGCCGGGACAGGGGCCTACGAGCAGTACTTC.

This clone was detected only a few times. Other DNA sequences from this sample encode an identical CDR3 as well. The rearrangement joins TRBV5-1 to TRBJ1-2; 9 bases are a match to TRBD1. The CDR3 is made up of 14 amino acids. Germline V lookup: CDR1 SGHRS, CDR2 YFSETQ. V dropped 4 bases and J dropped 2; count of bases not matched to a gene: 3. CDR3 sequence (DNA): TGCGCCAGCAGCCGGGACAGGGAAAACTATGGCTACACCTTC. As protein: CASSRDRENYGYTF.

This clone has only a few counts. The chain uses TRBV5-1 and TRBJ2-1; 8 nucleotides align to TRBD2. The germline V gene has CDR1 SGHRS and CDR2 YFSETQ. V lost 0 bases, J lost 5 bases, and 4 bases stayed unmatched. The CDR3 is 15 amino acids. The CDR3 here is CASSLVGLVDNEQFF. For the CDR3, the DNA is TGCGCCAGCAGCTTGGTGGGACTAGTAGACAATGAGCAGTTCTTC.

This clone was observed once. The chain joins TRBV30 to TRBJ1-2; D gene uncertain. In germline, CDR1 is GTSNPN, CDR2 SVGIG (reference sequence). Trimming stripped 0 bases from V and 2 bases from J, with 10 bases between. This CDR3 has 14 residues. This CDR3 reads CAWSVRDGNYGYTF. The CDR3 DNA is TGTGCCTGGAGTGTACGAGACGGGAACTATGGCTACACCTTC.

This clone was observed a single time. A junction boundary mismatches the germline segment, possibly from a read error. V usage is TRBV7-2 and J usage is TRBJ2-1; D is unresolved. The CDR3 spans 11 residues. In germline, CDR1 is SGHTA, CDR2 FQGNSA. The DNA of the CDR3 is TGTGCCAGCAGCTTAGATGGCAGTGAGGTCTTC. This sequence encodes CASSLDGSEVF.

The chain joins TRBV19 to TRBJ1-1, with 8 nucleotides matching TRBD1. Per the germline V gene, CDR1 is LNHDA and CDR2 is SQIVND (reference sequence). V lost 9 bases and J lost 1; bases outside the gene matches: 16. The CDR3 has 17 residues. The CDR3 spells CASGYGFRTGRNTEAFF. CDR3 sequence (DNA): TGTGCCAGCGGATACGGGTTTCGGACAGGGAGGAACACTGAAGCTTTCTTT.

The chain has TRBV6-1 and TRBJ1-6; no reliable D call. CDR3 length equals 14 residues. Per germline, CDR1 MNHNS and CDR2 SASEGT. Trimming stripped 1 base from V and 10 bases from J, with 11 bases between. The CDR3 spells CASSEGSAYSPLHF. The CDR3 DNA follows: TGTGCCAGCAGTGAAGGGTCTGCCTACTCACCCCTCCACTTT.

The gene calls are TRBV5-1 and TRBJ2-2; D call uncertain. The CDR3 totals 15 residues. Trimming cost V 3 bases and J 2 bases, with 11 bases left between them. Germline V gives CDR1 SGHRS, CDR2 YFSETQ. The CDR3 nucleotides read TGCGCCAGCAGCTCCCGTGACGGAAACACCGGGGAGCTGTTTTTT. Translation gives CASSSRDGNTGELFF.

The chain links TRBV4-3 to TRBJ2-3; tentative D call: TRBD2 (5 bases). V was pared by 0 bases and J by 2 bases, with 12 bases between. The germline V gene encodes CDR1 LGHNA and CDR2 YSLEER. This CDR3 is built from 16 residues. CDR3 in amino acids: CASSQDSTGNTDTQYF. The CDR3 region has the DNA TGCGCCAGCAGCCAAGATTCAACGGGGAACACAGATACGCAGTATTTT.

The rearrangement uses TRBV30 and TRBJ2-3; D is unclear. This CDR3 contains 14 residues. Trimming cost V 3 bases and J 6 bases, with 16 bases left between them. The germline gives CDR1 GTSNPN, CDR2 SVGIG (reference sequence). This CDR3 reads CAWRLGLGMDTQYF. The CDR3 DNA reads TGTGCCTGGAGATTGGGTTTGGGGATGGATACGCAGTATTTT.

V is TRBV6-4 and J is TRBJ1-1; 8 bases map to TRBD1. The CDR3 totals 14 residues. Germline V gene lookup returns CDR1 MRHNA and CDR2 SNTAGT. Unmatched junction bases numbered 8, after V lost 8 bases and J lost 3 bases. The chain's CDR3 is CASGDRSWDTEAFF. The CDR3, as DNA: TGTGCCAGCGGGGACAGGTCTTGGGACACTGAAGCTTTCTTT.

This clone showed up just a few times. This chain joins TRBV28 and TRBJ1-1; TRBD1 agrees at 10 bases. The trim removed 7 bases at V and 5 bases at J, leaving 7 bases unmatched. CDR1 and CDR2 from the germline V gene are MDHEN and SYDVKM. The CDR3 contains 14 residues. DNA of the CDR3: TGTGCCAGCAAACTCAGGACAGGGGGTACTGAAGCTTTCTTT. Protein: CASKLRTGGTEAFF.

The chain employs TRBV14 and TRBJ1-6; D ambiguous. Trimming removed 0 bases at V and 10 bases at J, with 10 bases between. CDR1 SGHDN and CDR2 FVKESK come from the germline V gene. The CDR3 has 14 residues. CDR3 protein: CASSQDGGYSPLHF. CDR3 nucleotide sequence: TGTGCCAGCAGCCAAGACGGTGGCTACTCACCCCTCCACTTT.

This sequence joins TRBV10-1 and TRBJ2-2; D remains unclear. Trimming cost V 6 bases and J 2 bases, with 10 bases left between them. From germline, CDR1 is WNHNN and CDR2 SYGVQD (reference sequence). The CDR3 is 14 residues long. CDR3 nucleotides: TGCGCCAGCAGCGACGGGTCCAACACCGGGGAGCTGTTTTTT. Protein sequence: CASSDGSNTGELFF.

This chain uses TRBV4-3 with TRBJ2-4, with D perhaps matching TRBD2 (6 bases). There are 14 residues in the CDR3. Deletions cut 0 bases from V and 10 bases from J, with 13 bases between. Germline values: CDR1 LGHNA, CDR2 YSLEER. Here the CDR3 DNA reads TGCGCCAGCAGCCAAGAGACGGGGGTCGGGATTCAGTACTTC. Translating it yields CASSQETGVGIQYF.

In nucleotides, the CDR3 is TGTGCCAGCAGCATGACAGGGGGCTCGGCTAATGAAAAACTGTTTTTT. This translates into CASSMTGGSANEKLFF. V usage is TRBV7-9 and J usage is TRBJ1-4; 10 nucleotides match TRBD1. Germline values: CDR1 SEHNR, CDR2 FQNEAQ (reference sequence). The CDR3 contains 16 residues. The trim removed 5 bases at V and 3 bases at J, leaving 6 bases unmatched.

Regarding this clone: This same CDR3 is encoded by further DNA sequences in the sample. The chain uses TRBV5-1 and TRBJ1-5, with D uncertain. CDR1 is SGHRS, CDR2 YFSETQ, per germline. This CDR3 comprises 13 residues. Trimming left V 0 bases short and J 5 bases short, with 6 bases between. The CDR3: CASSLAWDQPQHF. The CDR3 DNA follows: TGCGCCAGCAGCTTGGCCTGGGATCAGCCCCAGCATTTT. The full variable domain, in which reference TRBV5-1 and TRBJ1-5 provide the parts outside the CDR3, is KAGVTQTPRYLIKTRGQQVTLSCSPISGHRSVSWYQQTPGQGLQFLFEYFSETQRNKGNFPGRFSGRQFSNSRSEMNVSTLELGDSALYLCASSLAWDQPQHFGDGTRLSIL.